The 17 T cell receptor beta chains presented below share a single source sample, sequenced in a study of CD8 T cells in ankylosing spondylitis. Each CDR3 protein is one row after TCRdb ran MiXCR on the 5' RACE reads. The sample holds 400,000 or so distinct CDR3 sequences, 25% to 30% seen once. Findings of the study overall: Characteristic of ankylosing spondylitis blood, it appeared, was a TCR beta motif comprising eight highly homologous variants.

These receptors are not linked to any known antigen. The source material was blood, either unsorted or a sorted T cell fraction (not recorded which). The receptors shown here come from a male donor with ankylosing spondylitis.

CDR3 loop: CASSVAQGFGEQYF. The CDR3 DNA reads TGTGCCAGCAGCGTAGCTCAGGGTTTCGGCGAGCAGTACTTC. J is TRBJ2-7 and V is TRBV9; D is possibly TRBD1 (5 bases). V lost 0 bases and J 6 bases, leaving 13 bases between the germline ends. Germline CDR1 and CDR2: SGDLS and YYNGEE. There are 14 residues in the CDR3.

The genes are TRBV6-5 and TRBJ2-2; D call uncertain. V gave up 3 bases and J gave up 3 bases, with 8 bases separating them. This CDR3 has 14 amino acids. Germline V gene data show CDR1 as MNHEY and CDR2 as SVGAGI. In DNA, the CDR3 is TGTGCCAGCAGTTATCGGCTCGACACCGGGGAGCTGTTTTTT. Its protein product is CASSYRLDTGELFF.

The chain carries TRBV14 and TRBJ2-3; D remains unclear. The ends were cut back, 0 bases at V and 4 bases at J, with 17 bases in the middle. The germline gives CDR1 SGHDN, CDR2 FVKESK. The CDR3 is made up of 17 amino acids. The CDR3 reads CASSQDSKLSVPDTQYF. CDR3 in DNA: TGTGCCAGCAGCCAAGATAGTAAGCTCTCGGTGCCAGATACGCAGTATTTT.

The J gene is TRBJ2-2, the V gene TRBV7-9; D gene unclear. Per the germline V gene, CDR1 is SEHNR and CDR2 is FQNEAQ (reference sequence). The CDR3 covers 14 residues. V dropped 2 bases and J dropped 5 bases, with 9 bases sitting between them. CDR3 bases: TGTGCCAGCAGCTTACCGATTCAGACCGGGGAGCTGTTTTTT. Translation: CASSLPIQTGELFF.

The chain couples TRBV7-2 to TRBJ1-6; D may be TRBD1 (5 bases). The CDR3 has 15 residues. V dropped 2 bases and J dropped 6 bases, with 11 bases sitting between them. Per germline, CDR1 SGHTA and CDR2 FQGNSA. CDR3 sequence reads: CASSLLGPGNSPLHF. As DNA, the CDR3 is TGTGCCAGCAGCTTACTGGGGCCGGGTAATTCACCCCTCCACTTT. The full variable domain, its missing parts supplied by reference TRBV7-2 and TRBJ1-6, is GAGVSQSPSNKVTEKGKDVELRCDPISGHTALYWYRQSLGQGLEFLIYFQGNSAPDKSGLPSDRFSAERTGGSVSTLTIQRTQQEDSAVYLCASSLLGPGNSPLHFGNGTRLTVT.

This clonotype has just one count. CDR3 DNA sequence: TGTGCCAGTAGTATATACAGCCCCAATCAGCCCCAGCATTTT. It is translated as CASSIYSPNQPQHF. The rearrangement links TRBV19 to TRBJ1-5; no clear D gene. Trimming left V 2 bases short and J 3 bases short, with 8 bases between. This CDR3 has 14 amino acids. Germline V gene lookup returns CDR1 LNHDA and CDR2 SQIVND (reference sequence).

The chain is built from TRBV12-3 or TRBV12-4 and TRBJ1-2, with a tentative D call TRBD1 (6 bases). V lost 3 bases to trimming and J lost 2 bases, with 10 bases between them. There are 14 residues in the CDR3. In DNA, the CDR3 is TGTGCCAGCAGTTTCGACGGGACAAACTATGGCTACACCTTC. Translated: CASSFDGTNYGYTF.

The V gene is TRBV29-1, the J gene TRBJ2-5, with TRBD1 as a possible D gene (5 bases). The germline V and J ends were trimmed by 8 bases and 3 bases, with 10 bases remaining between them. The CDR3 spans 11 residues. Looked up from germline, CDR1 is SQVTM and CDR2 is ANQGSEA. CDR3 protein: CSSRQKETQYF. The DNA for the CDR3 is TGCAGCTCCCGACAGAAAGAGACCCAGTACTTC.

V is TRBV7-2 and J is TRBJ2-7, with D possibly being TRBD1 (7 bases). Germline CDR1 is SGHTA and CDR2 is FQGNSA. The CDR3 consists of 14 residues. The V and J ends lost 3 bases and 2 bases respectively, with 11 bases between them. The CDR3 reads CASSFSGGTYEQYF. In DNA, the CDR3 is TGTGCCAGCAGCTTTTCAGGGGGGACCTACGAGCAGTACTTC. The variable domain in full, with the rest retrieved from reference TRBV7-2 and TRBJ2-7, is GAGVSQSPSNKVTEKGKDVELRCDPISGHTALYWYRQSLGQGLEFLIYFQGNSAPDKSGLPSDRFSAERTGGSVSTLTIQRTQQEDSAVYLCASSFSGGTYEQYFGPGTRLTVT.

This clonotype was picked up a small number of times. This chain joins TRBV15 and TRBJ2-3, with D perhaps being TRBD1 or TRBD2 (5 bases each). Trimming pared 0 bases from V and 3 bases from J, leaving 16 bases between. Germline V lookup: CDR1 LNHNV, CDR2 YYDKDF (reference sequence). The CDR3 consists of 17 residues. DNA for the CDR3: TGTGCCACCAGCAGAGATGTAAACAGAGGGGTTACAGATACGCAGTATTTT. Translated, it gives CATSRDVNRGVTDTQYF.

The rearrangement uses TRBV30 and TRBJ1-5, with TRBD1 matching over 7 bases. V dropped 5 bases and J dropped 1; count of bases not matched to a gene: 11. CDR1 and CDR2 from the germline V gene are GTSNPN and SVGIG (reference sequence). This CDR3 is 16 amino acids long. CDR3 sequence: CAWSRGMLGSNQPQHF. In DNA, the CDR3 is TGTGCCTGGTCCAGGGGGATGCTTGGAAGCAATCAGCCCCAGCATTTT. The complete variable domain, with remaining parts taken from reference TRBV30 and TRBJ1-5, reads SQTIHQWPATLVQPVGSPLSLECTVEGTSNPNLYWYRQAAGRGLQLLFYSVGIGQISSEVPQNLSASRPQDRQFILSSKKLLLSDSGFYLCAWSRGMLGSNQPQHFGDGTRLSIL.

This clonotype turned up a few times. The chain joins TRBV11-2 to TRBJ2-3; no definite D call. Per germline, CDR1 SGHAT and CDR2 FQNNGV. Trimming stripped 1 base from V and 1 base from J, with 6 bases between. The CDR3 consists of 14 residues. For the CDR3, the DNA is TGTGCCAGCAGCTTAGTCGTGGGCACAGATACGCAGTATTTT. It codes for CASSLVVGTDTQYF.

The CDR3 nucleotides are TGTGCCAGCAGTGACTGGACAGGACGTGCTTTCTTT. As protein: CASSDWTGRAFF. The chain recombines TRBV6-1 with TRBJ1-1; 7 bases agree with TRBD1. V gave up 3 bases and J gave up 11 bases; unmatched junction bases: 6. Germline CDR1 reads MNHNS; CDR2 reads SASEGT. The CDR3 contains 12 residues.

V gene TRBV20-1 combines with J gene TRBJ2-3; 9 nucleotides align to TRBD2. The CDR3 extends over 20 amino acids. With 0 bases clipped from V and 0 bases from J, the junction kept 16 bases outside the gene matches. Germline assignment: CDR1 DFQATT and CDR2 SNEGSKA (reference sequence). The CDR3 spells CSARDPGLAGAPFSTDTQYF. The CDR3 DNA follows: TGCAGTGCTAGAGATCCGGGCTTAGCGGGAGCCCCTTTTAGCACAGATACGCAGTATTTT.

The V and J genes are TRBV5-1 and TRBJ1-1, with no clear D. Trimming took off 0 bases at V and 5 bases at J, with 14 bases between the two ends. This CDR3 has 15 residues. Germline values: CDR1 SGHRS, CDR2 YFSETQ. CDR3 in amino acids: CASSLEKAPGTEAFF. The CDR3 DNA follows: TGCGCCAGCAGCTTGGAGAAGGCCCCTGGGACTGAAGCTTTCTTT.

This clonotype showed up just once. This chain uses TRBV20-1 with TRBJ1-6, with D unresolved. The CDR3 covers 15 residues. Germline CDR1 and CDR2: DFQATT and SNEGSKA (reference sequence). Trimming removed 5 bases at V and 1 base at J, with 12 bases between. The chain's CDR3 is CSAFSGNSYNSPLHF. The CDR3 DNA is TGCAGTGCTTTTTCTGGGAATTCCTATAATTCACCCCTCCACTTT.

The genes are TRBV3-1 and TRBJ2-1; 8 bases align to TRBD2. The CDR3 loop spans 14 amino acids. V shed 4 bases and J 6 bases; nucleotides not matched to a gene: 5. Germline V lookup: CDR1 LGHDT, CDR2 YNNKEL (reference sequence). CDR3 bases: TGTGCCAGCAGCCGCCCCGGGACTAGCAATGAGCAGTTCTTC. The encoded protein is CASSRPGTSNEQFF.